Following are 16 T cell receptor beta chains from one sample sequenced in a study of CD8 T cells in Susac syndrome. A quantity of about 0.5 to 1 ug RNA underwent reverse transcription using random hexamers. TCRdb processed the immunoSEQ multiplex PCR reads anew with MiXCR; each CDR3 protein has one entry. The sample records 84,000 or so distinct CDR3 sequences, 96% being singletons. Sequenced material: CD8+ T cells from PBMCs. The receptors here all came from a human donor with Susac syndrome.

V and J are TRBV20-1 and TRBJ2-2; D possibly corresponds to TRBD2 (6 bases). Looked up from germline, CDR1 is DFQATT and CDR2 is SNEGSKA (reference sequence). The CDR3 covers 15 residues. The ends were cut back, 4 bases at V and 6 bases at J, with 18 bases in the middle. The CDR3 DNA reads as TGCAGTGCTATGGTAGCGGACGAACCCCCCGGGGAGCTGTTTTTT. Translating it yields CSAMVADEPPGELFF.

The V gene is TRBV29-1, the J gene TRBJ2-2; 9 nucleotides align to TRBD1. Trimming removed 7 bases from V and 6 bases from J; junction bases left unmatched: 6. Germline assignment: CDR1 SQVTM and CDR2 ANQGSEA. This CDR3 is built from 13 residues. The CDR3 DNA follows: TGCAGCGGTCGACAGGGGGTGGCCGGGGAGCTGTTTTTT. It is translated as CSGRQGVAGELFF.

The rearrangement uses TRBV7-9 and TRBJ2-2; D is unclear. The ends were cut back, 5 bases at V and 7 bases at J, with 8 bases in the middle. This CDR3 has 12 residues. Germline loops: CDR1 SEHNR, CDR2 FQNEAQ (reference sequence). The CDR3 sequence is CASSRMNGELFF. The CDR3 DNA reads TGTGCCAGCAGCCGGATGAACGGGGAGCTGTTTTTT.

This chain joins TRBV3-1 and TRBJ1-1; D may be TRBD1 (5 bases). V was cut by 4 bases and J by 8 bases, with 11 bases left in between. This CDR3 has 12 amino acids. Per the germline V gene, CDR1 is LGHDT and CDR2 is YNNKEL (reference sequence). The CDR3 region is CASSPGGDEAFF. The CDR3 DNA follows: TGTGCCAGCAGCCCCGGCGGGGACGAAGCTTTCTTT.

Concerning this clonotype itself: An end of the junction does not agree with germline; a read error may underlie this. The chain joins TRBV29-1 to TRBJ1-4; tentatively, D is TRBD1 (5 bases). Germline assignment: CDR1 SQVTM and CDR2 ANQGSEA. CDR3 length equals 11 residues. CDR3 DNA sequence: TGCAGCGTTGAAGATCGGCAGGGACTCCGATTT. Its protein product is CSVEDRQGLRF. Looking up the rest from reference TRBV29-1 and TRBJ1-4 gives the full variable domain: SAVISQKPSRDICQRGTSLTIQCQVDSQVTMMFWYRQQPGQSLTLIATANQGSEATYESGFVIDKFPISRPNLTFSTLTVSNMSPEDSSIYLCSVEDRQGLRFGSGTQLSVL.

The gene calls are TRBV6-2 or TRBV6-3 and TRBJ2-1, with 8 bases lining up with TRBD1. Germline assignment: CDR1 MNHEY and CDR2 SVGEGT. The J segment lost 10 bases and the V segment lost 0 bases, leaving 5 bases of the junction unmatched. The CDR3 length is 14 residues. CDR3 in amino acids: CASSYSIQGAEQFF. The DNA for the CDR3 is TGTGCCAGCAGTTACTCAATCCAGGGGGCAGAGCAGTTCTTC.

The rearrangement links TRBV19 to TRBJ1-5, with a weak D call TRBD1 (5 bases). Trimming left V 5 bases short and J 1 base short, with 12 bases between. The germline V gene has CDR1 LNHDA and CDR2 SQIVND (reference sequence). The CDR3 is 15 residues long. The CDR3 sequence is CASSPGTVSNQPQHF. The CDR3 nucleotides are TGTGCCAGTAGTCCCGGGACGGTGAGCAATCAGCCCCAGCATTTT.

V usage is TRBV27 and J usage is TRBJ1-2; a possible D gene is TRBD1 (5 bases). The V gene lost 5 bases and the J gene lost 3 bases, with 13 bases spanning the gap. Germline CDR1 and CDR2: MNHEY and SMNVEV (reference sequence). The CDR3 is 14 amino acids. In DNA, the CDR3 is TGTGCCAGCAGTCCGGGGGGTAATGACTATGGCTACACCTTC. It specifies CASSPGGNDYGYTF.

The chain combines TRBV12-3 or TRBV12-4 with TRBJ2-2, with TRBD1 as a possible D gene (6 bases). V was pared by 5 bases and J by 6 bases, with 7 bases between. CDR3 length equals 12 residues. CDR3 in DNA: TGTGCCAGCAGTCAGGGGTCCGGGGAGCTGTTTTTT. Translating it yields CASSQGSGELFF.

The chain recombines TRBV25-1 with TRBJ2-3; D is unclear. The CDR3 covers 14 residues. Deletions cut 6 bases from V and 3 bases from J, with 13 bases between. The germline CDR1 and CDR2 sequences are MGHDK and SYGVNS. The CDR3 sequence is CASSSPTATDTQYF. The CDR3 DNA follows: TGTGCCAGCAGCTCTCCAACAGCGACAGATACGCAGTATTTT.

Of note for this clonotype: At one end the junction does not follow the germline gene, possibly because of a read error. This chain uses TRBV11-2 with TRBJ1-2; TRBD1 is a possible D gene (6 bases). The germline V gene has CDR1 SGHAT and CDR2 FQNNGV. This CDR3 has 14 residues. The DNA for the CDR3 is TGTGCCAGCACCTTACAGGGAGTCGTGGACGGCTACACCTTC. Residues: CASTLQGVVDGYTF.

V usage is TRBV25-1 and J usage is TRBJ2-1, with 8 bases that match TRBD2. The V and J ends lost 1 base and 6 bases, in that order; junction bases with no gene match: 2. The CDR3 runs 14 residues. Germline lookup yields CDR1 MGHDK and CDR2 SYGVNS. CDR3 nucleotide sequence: TGTGCCAGCAGTGAATTCGGGGGGGTCAATGAGCAGTTCTTC. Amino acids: CASSEFGGVNEQFF.

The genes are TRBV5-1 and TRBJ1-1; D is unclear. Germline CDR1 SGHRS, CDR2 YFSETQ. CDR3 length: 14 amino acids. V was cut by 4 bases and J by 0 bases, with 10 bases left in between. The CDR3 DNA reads TGCGCCAGCAGCCTTTCGGAGATGAACACTGAAGCTTTCTTT. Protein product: CASSLSEMNTEAFF.

The CDR3 DNA reads TGTGCCAGCAGTGTAGTGCCTAGCGGGGGGCCAGATACGCAGTATTTT. This gives the protein CASSVVPSGGPDTQYF. The rearrangement uses TRBV2 and TRBJ2-3; the match to TRBD2 covers 11 bases. Germline V gene data show CDR1 as SNHLY and CDR2 as FYNNEI. There are 16 residues in the CDR3. Unmatched junction bases numbered 7, after V lost 4 bases and J lost 4 bases.

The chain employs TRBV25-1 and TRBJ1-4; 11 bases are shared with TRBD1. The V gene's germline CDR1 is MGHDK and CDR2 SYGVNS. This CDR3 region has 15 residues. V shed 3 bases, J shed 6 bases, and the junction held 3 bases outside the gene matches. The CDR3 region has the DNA TGTGCCAGCAGTGACCCGGGACAGGGGGATGAAAAACTGTTTTTT. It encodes CASSDPGQGDEKLFF.

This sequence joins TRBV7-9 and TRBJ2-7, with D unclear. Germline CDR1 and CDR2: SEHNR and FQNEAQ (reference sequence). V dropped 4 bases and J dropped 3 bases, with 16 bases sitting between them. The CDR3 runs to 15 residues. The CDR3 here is CASSSKDRPFYEQYV. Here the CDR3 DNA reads TGTGCCAGCAGCTCTAAGGACCGCCCCTTCTACGAGCAGTACGTC.